This T cell receptor beta chain was recovered during a study of vaccination and CD4 T cells after COVID-19. The overall study: The authors used overlapping spike peptides from SARS-CoV-2, HCoV-NL63, HCoV-OC43 and HCoV-229E to stimulate cells. Whole-study results and caveats: A nonsignificant median increase from about 22 to 38 SARS-CoV-2-reactive clonotypes was observed.

Cultured CD4+ T cells had their DNA profiled by the Oncomine TCR Beta short-read assay. TCRdb called the PCR reads again in MiXCR, with one record for every CDR3 protein. The sample includes some 15,000 distinct CDR3 sequences, over 60% seen only once; the top ten take about 16%. The germline gives CDR1 MNHEY, CDR2 SVGAGI. Trimming took 2 bases from V and 3 from J, leaving 11 bases between them. This CDR3 is 15 amino acids long. A word on this clonotype: Antigen unknown.

Specified treatment: roughly 11-day PBMC culture with coronavirus spike peptide pools or control peptides (ViraFEST assay). This chain links TRBV6-5 with TRBJ2-4; possible D gene TRBD1, 6 bases. Specimen: CD4+ T cells from blood, cultured in vitro. The sequence came from a human donor who had recovered from COVID-19. The CDR3 DNA reads TGTGCCAGCAGTTACCGGACAGTAAACAAAAACATTCAGTACTTC. Translation: CASSYRTVNKNIQYF.